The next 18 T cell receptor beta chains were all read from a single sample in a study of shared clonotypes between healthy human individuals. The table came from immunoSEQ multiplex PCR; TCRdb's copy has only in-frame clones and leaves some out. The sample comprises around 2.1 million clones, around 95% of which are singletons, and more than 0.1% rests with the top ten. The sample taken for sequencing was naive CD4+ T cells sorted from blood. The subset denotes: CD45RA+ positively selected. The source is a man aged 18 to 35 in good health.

The CDR3 DNA reads TGCGCCAGCAGCACCGGGACTAGCGGGAGGTTGAGCACAGATACGCAGTATTTT. Amino acids: CASSTGTSGRLSTDTQYF. V is TRBV5-1 and J is TRBJ2-3, with 15 bases matching TRBD2. The germline gives CDR1 SGHRS, CDR2 YFSETQ. Trimming at V came to 4 bases and at J to 0 bases, leaving 6 bases not matched to a gene. The CDR3 contains 18 residues. Filled out from reference TRBV5-1 and TRBJ2-3, the complete variable domain reads KAGVTQTPRYLIKTRGQQVTLSCSPISGHRSVSWYQQTPGQGLQFLFEYFSETQRNKGNFPGRFSGRQFSNSRSEMNVSTLELGDSALYLCASSTGTSGRLSTDTQYFGPGTRLTVL.

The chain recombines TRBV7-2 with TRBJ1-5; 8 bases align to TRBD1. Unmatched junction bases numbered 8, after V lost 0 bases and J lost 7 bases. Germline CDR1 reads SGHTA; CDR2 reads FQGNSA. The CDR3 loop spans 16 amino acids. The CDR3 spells CASSLAGTGEGQPQHF. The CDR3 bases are TGTGCCAGCAGCTTAGCCGGGACAGGTGAGGGCCAGCCCCAGCATTTT.

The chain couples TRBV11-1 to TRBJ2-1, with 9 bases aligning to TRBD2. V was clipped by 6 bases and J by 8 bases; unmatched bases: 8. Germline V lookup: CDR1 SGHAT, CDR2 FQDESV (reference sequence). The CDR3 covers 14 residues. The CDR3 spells CASSRGGGADEQFF. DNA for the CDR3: TGTGCCAGCAGTCGTGGCGGGGGGGCCGATGAGCAGTTCTTC.

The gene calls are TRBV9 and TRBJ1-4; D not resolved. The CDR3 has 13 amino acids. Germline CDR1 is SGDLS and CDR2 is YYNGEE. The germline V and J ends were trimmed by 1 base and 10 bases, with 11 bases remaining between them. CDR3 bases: TGTGCCAGCAGCGTACAGGTTGGCGGAAAACTGTTTTTT. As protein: CASSVQVGGKLFF.

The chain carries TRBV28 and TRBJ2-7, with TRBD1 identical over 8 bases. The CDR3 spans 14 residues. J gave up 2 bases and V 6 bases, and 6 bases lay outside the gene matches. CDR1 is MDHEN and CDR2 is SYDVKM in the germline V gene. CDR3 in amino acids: CASSRTGTAYEQYF. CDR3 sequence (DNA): TGTGCCAGCAGCCGGACAGGGACAGCCTACGAGCAGTACTTC. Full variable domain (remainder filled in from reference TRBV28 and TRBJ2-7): DVKVTQSSRYLVKRTGEKVFLECVQDMDHENMFWYRQDPGLGLRLIYFSYDVKMKEKGDIPEGYSVSREKKERFSLILESASTNQTSMYLCASSRTGTAYEQYFGPGTRLTVT.

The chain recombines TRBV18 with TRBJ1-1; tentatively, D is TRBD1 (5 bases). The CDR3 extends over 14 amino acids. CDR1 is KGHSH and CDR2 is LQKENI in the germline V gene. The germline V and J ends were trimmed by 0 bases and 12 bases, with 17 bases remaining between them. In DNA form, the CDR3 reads TGTGCCAGCTCACCACCTGGTCAGGGTGTGGAGTCTTTCTTT. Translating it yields CASSPPGQGVESFF.

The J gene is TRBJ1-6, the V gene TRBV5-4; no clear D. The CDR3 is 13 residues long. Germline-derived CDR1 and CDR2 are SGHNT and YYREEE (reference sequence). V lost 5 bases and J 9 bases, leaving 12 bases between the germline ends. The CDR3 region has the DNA TGTGCCAGCAGGCCAGGCTCTAGTTCACCCCTCCACTTT. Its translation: CASRPGSSSPLHF.

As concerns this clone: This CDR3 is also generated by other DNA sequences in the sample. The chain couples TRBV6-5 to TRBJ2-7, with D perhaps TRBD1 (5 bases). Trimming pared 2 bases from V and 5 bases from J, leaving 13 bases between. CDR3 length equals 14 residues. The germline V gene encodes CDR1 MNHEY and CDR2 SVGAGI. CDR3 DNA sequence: TGTGCCAGCAGTTACGGCCAGGGTGGGGACGAGCAGTACTTC. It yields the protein CASSYGQGGDEQYF.

The CDR3 nucleotides read TGTGCCAGCAGCCTTGGCGGGTACGGGCGTAGGGGCGAGACCCAGTACTTC. Encoded protein: CASSLGGYGRRGETQYF. The rearrangement joins TRBV7-9 to TRBJ2-5, with D perhaps assigned TRBD1 or TRBD2 (5 bases each). Trimming removed 5 bases from V and 5 bases from J, with 24 bases in between. CDR1 is SEHNR and CDR2 is FQNEAQ in the germline V gene (reference sequence). The CDR3 is 17 amino acids. Complete variable domain (other parts from reference TRBV7-9 and TRBJ2-5): DTGVSQNPRHKITKRGQNVTFRCDPISEHNRLYWYRQTLGQGPEFLTYFQNEAQLEKSRLLSDRFSAERPKGSFSTLEIQRTEQGDSAMYLCASSLGGYGRRGETQYFGPGTRLLVL.

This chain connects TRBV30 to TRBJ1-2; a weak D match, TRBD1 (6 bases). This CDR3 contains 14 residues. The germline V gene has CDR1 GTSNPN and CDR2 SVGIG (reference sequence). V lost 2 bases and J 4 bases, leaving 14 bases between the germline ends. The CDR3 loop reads CAWSTKQGPYGYTF. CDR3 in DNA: TGTGCCTGGAGTACTAAACAGGGTCCCTATGGCTACACCTTC.

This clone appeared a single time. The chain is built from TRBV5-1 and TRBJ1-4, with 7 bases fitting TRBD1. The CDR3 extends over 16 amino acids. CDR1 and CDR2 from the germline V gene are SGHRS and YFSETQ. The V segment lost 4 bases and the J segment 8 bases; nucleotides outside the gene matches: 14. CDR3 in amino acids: CASSAGRAQGGEKLFF. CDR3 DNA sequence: TGCGCCAGCAGCGCGGGGAGGGCCCAGGGGGGAGAAAAACTGTTTTTT.

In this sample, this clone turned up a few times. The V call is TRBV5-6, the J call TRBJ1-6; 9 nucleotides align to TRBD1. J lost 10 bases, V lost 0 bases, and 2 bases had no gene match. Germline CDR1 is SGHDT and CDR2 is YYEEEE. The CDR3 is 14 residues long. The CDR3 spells CASSLGTGASPLHF. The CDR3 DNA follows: TGTGCCAGCAGCTTGGGGACAGGGGCATCACCCCTCCACTTT.

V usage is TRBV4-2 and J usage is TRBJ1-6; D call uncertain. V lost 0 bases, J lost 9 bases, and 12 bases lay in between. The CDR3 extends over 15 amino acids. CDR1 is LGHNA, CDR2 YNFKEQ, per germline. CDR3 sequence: CASSQEVEGFSPLHF. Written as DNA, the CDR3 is TGTGCCAGCAGCCAAGAAGTAGAGGGATTTTCACCCCTCCACTTT.

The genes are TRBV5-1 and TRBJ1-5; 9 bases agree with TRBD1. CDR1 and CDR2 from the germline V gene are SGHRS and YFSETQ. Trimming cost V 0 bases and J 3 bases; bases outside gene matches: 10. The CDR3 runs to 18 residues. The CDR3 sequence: CASSLAKGQGADNQPQHF. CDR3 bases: TGCGCCAGCAGCTTGGCCAAGGGACAGGGAGCCGACAATCAGCCCCAGCATTTT.

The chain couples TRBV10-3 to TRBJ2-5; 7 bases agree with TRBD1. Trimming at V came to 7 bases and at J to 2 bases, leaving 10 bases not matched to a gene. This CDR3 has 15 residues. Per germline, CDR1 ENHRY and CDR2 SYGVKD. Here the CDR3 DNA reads TGTGCCATCAAAGACCGGGACAGTCTACAAGAGACCCAGTACTTC. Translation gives CAIKDRDSLQETQYF.

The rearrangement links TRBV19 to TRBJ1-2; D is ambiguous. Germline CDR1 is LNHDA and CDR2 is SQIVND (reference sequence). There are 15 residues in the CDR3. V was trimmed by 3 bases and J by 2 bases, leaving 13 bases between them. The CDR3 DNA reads TGTGCCAGTAGTATGGCCCCGGAGGCAAACTATGGCTACACCTTC. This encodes CASSMAPEANYGYTF.

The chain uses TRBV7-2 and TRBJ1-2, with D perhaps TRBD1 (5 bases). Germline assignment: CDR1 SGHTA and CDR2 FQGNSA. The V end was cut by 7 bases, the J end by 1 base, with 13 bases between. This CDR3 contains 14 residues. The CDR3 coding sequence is TGTGCCAGCACCCCAAGCAGGGATAACTATGGCTACACCTTC. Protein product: CASTPSRDNYGYTF.

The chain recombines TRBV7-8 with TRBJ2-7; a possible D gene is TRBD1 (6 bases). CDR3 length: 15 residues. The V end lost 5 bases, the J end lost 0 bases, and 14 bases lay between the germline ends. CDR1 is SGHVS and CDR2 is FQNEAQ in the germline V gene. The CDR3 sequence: CASSPVGAPSYEQYF. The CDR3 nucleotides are TGTGCCAGCAGCCCAGTGGGGGCCCCCTCCTACGAGCAGTACTTC.